The 9 T cell receptor beta chains below come from one sample, sequenced in a study of T cell responses to AZD1222 COVID-19 vaccine. Only in-frame clones appear in the TCRdb table, and some are missing; sequencing was by immunoSEQ multiplex PCR. The table records about 82,000 clones, 85% to 95% of them present only once. The sample consisted of peripheral blood, taken on day 0 of AZD1222 vaccination. The receptors come from an adult in good health.

The chain recombines TRBV2 with TRBJ1-6, with D maybe TRBD1 (5 bases). The CDR3 is 17 residues long. Looked up from germline, CDR1 is SNHLY and CDR2 is FYNNEI. The V end lost 1 base, the J end lost 6 bases, and 16 bases lay between the germline ends. The CDR3 loop reads CASSEGSYVQGNSPLHF. The CDR3 DNA reads as TGTGCCAGCAGTGAAGGGTCCTATGTCCAGGGTAATTCACCCCTCCACTTT.

This rearrangement joins TRBV18 to TRBJ1-2; TRBD1 is a possible D gene (5 bases). V gave up 3 bases and J gave up 5 bases, with 13 bases separating them. Germline V gene lookup returns CDR1 KGHSH and CDR2 LQKENI. CDR3 length: 14 residues. The CDR3 region is CASSPSAGPYGYTF. The CDR3 DNA sequence: TGTGCCAGCTCACCCTCCGCAGGGCCATATGGCTACACCTTC.

The table lists this clone with a count of one. The gene calls are TRBV9 and TRBJ1-4; D is unresolved. Trimming took 0 bases from V and 3 from J, leaving 9 bases between them. From germline, CDR1 is SGDLS and CDR2 YYNGEE. There are 15 residues in the CDR3. The CDR3 sequence is CASSVEPRPNEKLFF. The CDR3 nucleotides are TGTGCCAGCAGCGTAGAGCCGAGACCTAATGAAAAACTGTTTTTT.

The chain uses TRBV12-3 or TRBV12-4 and TRBJ1-1; weak D call: TRBD1 (5 bases). The V gene lost 5 bases and the J gene lost 10 bases, with 14 bases spanning the gap. The CDR3 length is 12 residues. The CDR3 DNA reads TGTGCCAGCAGTCAGTTCCTGGGGGTAGCTTTCTTT. It encodes CASSQFLGVAFF.

The genes are TRBV11-2 and TRBJ2-5; 9 bases agree with TRBD1. This CDR3 contains 14 residues. CDR1 and CDR2 from the germline V gene are SGHAT and FQNNGV. V was clipped by 5 bases and J by 5 bases; unmatched bases: 6. CDR3: CASSPTGGRETQYF. The CDR3 DNA reads as TGTGCCAGCAGCCCCACAGGGGGCAGGGAGACCCAGTACTTC.

J is TRBJ1-2 and V is TRBV7-9; perhaps TRBD1 as D (6 bases). The CDR3 contains 14 residues. Deletions cut 4 bases from V and 4 bases from J, with 13 bases between. Germline-derived CDR1 and CDR2 are SEHNR and FQNEAQ (reference sequence). The CDR3 is CASSSTGPTYGYTF. The DNA of the CDR3 is TGTGCCAGCAGCTCGACAGGACCCACCTATGGCTACACCTTC. Drawing the rest from reference TRBV7-9 and TRBJ1-2, the complete variable domain is DTGVSQNPRHKITKRGQNVTFRCDPISEHNRLYWYRQTLGQGPEFLTYFQNEAQLEKSRLLSDRFSAERPKGSFSTLEIQRTEQGDSAMYLCASSSTGPTYGYTFGSGTRLTVV.

V usage is TRBV11-2 and J usage is TRBJ2-3; 9 nucleotides match TRBD1. The CDR3 covers 15 residues. Germline V gene sequence: CDR1 SGHAT, CDR2 FQNNGV. The junction had 9 bases not matched to a gene; V was cut back by 5 bases and J by 6 bases. The CDR3 region is CASSLRTGAGDTQYF. The CDR3 coding sequence is TGTGCCAGCAGCCTACGGACAGGGGCAGGGGATACGCAGTATTTT.

The chain joins TRBV5-1 to TRBJ1-4; TRBD1 agrees at 9 bases. The CDR3 sequence is 14 residues long. Germline CDR1 is SGHRS and CDR2 is YFSETQ. V was clipped by 0 bases and J by 8 bases; unmatched bases: 2. CDR3 DNA: TGCGCCAGCAGCTTGGGGGACAGGGTCGAAAAACTGTTTTTT. It is translated as CASSLGDRVEKLFF.

This rearrangement joins TRBV28 to TRBJ1-3; 7 nucleotides line up with TRBD1. The CDR3 contains 19 residues. CDR1 is MDHEN, CDR2 SYDVKM, per germline. Trimming at V came to 5 bases and at J to 4 bases, leaving 20 bases not matched to a gene. The CDR3 sequence: CASSLFPPGTVVSGNTIYF. CDR3 bases: TGTGCCAGCAGTCTTTTTCCCCCCGGGACAGTTGTCTCAGGAAACACCATATATTTT. The full variable domain, completed using reference TRBV28 and TRBJ1-3, is DVKVTQSSRYLVKRTGEKVFLECVQDMDHENMFWYRQDPGLGLRLIYFSYDVKMKEKGDIPEGYSVSREKKERFSLILESASTNQTSMYLCASSLFPPGTVVSGNTIYFGEGSWLTVV.